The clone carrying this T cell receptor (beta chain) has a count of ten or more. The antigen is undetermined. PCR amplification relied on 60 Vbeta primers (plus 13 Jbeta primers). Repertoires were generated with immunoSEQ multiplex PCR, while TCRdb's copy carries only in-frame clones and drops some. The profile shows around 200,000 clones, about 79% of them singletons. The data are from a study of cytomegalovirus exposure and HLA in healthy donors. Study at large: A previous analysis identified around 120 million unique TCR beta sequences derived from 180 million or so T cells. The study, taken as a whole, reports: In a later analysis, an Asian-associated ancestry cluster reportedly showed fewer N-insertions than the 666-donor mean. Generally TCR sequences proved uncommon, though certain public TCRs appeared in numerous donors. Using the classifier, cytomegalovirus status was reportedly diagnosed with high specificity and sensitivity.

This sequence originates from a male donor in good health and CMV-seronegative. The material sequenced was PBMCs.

The CDR3 loop is CASSMYGEGSDQPQHF. CDR3 sequence (DNA): TGTGCCAGTAGTATGTACGGGGAAGGTTCTGATCAGCCCCAGCATTTT. The gene calls are TRBV19 and TRBJ1-5; D is undetermined. The CDR3 has 16 amino acids. Germline V gene lookup returns CDR1 LNHDA and CDR2 SQIVND (reference sequence). V was clipped by 3 bases and J by 5 bases, with 17 bases between them. Complete variable domain (other parts from reference TRBV19 and TRBJ1-5): DGGITQSPKYLFRKEGQNVTLSCEQNLNHDAMYWYRQDPGQGLRLIYYSQIVNDFQKGDIAEGYSVSREKKESFPLTVTSAQKNPTAFYLCASSMYGEGSDQPQHFGDGTRLSIL.